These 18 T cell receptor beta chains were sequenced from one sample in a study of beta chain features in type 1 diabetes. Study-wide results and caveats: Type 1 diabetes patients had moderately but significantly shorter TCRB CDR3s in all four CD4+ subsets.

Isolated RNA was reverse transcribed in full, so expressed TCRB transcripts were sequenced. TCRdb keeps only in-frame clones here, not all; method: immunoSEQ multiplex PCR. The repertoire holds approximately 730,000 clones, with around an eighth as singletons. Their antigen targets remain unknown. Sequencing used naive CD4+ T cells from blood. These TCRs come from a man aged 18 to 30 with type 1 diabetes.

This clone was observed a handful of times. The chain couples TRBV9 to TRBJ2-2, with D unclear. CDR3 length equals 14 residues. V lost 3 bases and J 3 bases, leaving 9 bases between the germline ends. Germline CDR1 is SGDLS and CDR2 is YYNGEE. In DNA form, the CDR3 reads TGTGCCAGCAGCGCACCAACACACACCGGGGAGCTGTTTTTT. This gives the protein CASSAPTHTGELFF.

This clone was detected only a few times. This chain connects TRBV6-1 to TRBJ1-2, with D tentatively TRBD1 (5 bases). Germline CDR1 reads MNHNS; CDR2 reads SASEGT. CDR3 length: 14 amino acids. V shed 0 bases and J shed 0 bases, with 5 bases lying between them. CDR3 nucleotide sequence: TGTGCCAGCAGTGAAGCAGGGGCTAACTATGGCTACACCTTC. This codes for CASSEAGANYGYTF.

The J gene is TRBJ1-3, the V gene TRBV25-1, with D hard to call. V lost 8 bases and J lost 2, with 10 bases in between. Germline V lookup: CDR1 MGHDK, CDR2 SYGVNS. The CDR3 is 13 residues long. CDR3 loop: CASGPMPGNTIYF. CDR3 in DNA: TGTGCCAGCGGGCCCATGCCTGGAAACACCATATATTTT.

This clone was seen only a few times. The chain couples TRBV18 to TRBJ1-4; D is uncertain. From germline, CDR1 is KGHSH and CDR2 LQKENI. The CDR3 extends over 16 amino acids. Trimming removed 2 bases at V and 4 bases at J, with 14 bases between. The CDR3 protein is CASSPIVSSGNEKLFF. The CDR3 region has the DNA TGTGCCAGCTCACCAATCGTTAGTTCGGGTAATGAAAAACTGTTTTTT.

CDR3 protein: CASTPVGGYNSPLHF. CDR3 sequence (DNA): TGTGCCAGCACTCCGGTGGGGGGGTATAATTCACCCCTCCACTTT. The rearrangement links TRBV27 to TRBJ1-6, with a possible D match to TRBD1 (5 bases). The ends were cut back, 7 bases at V and 4 bases at J, with 14 bases in the middle. Germline CDR1 MNHEY, CDR2 SMNVEV (reference sequence). The CDR3 loop spans 15 amino acids.

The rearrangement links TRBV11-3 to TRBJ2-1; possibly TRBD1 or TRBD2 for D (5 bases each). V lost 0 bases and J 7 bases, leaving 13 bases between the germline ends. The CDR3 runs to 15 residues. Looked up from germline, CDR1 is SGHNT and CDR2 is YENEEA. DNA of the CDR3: TGTGCCAGCAGCTTAGATTACGGCAGGGAGAATGAGCAGTTCTTC. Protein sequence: CASSLDYGRENEQFF.

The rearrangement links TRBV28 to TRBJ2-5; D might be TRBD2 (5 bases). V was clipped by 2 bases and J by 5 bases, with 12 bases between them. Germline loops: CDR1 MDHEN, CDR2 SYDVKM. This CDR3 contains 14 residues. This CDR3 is CASSLTGIAETQYF. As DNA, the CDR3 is TGTGCCAGCAGTTTAACGGGGATTGCGGAGACCCAGTACTTC. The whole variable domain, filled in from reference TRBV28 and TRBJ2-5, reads DVKVTQSSRYLVKRTGEKVFLECVQDMDHENMFWYRQDPGLGLRLIYFSYDVKMKEKGDIPEGYSVSREKKERFSLILESASTNQTSMYLCASSLTGIAETQYFGPGTRLLVL.

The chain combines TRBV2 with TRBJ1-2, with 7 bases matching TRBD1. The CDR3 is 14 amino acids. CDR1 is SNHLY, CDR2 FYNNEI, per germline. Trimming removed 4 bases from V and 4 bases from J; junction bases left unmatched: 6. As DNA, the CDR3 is TGTGCCAGCAGTGTAGAGACAGGGTCCTATGGCTACACCTTC. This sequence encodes CASSVETGSYGYTF.

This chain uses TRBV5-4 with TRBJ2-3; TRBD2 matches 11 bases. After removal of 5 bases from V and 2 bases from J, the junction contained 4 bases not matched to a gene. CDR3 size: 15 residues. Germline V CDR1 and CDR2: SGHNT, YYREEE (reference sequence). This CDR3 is CASRLAGGLTDTQYF. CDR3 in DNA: TGTGCCAGCAGGCTAGCGGGGGGACTCACAGATACGCAGTATTTT.

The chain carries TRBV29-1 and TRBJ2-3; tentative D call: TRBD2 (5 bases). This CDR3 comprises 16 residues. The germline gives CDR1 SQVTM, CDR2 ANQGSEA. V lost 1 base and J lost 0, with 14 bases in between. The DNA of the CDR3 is TGCAGCGTTGAAGTCGGGATCTTTACTAGCACAGATACGCAGTATTTT. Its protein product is CSVEVGIFTSTDTQYF.

As DNA, the CDR3 is TGTGCCAGCAGCTCGGACTTTCTTCTGAGCTCCTATAATTCACCCCTCCACTTT. Protein: CASSSDFLLSSYNSPLHF. The rearrangement links TRBV7-9 to TRBJ1-6; no clear D. The germline V gene has CDR1 SEHNR and CDR2 FQNEAQ (reference sequence). Trimming pared 4 bases from V and 0 bases from J, leaving 16 bases between. The length of the CDR3 is 18 residues. Based on the CDR3 plus reference TRBV7-9 and TRBJ1-6, the full variable domain is DTGVSQNPRHKITKRGQNVTFRCDPISEHNRLYWYRQTLGQGPEFLTYFQNEAQLEKSRLLSDRFSAERPKGSFSTLEIQRTEQGDSAMYLCASSSDFLLSSYNSPLHFGNGTRLTVT.

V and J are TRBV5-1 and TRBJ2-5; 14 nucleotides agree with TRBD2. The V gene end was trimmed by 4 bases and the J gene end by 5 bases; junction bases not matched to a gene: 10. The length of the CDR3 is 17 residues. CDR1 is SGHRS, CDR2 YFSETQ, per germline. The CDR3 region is CASSPRLAGGKEETQYF. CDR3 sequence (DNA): TGCGCCAGCAGCCCTCGACTAGCGGGGGGGAAAGAGGAGACCCAGTACTTC.

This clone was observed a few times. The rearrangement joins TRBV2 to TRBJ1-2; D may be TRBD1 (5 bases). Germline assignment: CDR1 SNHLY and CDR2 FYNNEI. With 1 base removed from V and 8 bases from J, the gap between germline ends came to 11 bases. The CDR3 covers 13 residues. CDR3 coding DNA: TGTGCCAGCAGTGAAGGGACACGATTGGGCTACACCTTC. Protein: CASSEGTRLGYTF.

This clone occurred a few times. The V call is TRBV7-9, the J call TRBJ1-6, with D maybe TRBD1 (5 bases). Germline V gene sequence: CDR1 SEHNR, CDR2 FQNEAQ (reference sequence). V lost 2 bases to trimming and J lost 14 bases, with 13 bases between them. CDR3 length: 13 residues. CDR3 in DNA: TGTGCCAGCAGCTTATCGGGGGACCGGGCCCTCCACTTT. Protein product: CASSLSGDRALHF.

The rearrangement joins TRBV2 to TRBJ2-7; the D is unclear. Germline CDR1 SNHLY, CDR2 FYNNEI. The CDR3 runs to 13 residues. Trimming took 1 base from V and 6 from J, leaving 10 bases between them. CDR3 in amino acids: CASSEVVVGEQYF. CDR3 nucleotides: TGTGCCAGCAGTGAAGTGGTAGTGGGCGAGCAGTACTTC.

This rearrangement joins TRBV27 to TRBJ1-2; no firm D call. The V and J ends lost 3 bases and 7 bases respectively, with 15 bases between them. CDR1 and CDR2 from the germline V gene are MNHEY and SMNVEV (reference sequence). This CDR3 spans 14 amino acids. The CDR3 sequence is CASSFGLAVSGYTF. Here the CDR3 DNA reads TGTGCCAGCAGTTTTGGACTGGCGGTGAGTGGCTACACCTTC.

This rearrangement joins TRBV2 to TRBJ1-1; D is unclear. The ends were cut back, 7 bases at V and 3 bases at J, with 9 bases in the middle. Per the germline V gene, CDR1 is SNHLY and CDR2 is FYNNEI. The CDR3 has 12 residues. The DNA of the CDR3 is TGTGCCAGCACCGGAGACTACACTGAAGCTTTCTTT. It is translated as CASTGDYTEAFF.

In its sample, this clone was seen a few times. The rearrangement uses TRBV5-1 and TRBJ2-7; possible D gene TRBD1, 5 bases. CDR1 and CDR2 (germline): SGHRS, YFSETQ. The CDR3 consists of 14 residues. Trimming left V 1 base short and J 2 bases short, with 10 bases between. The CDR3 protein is CASSLRTRPYEQYF. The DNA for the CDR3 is TGCGCCAGCAGCTTGAGGACACGTCCCTACGAGCAGTACTTC.